This TCR beta chain is drawn from a study of cytomegalovirus exposure and HLA in healthy donors. The germline V gene encodes CDR1 LNHDA and CDR2 SQIVND (reference sequence). The V gene lost 6 bases and the J gene lost 0 bases, with 15 bases spanning the gap. The CDR3 extends over 16 amino acids. With 60 Vbeta and 13 Jbeta primers, the PCR was carried out. Generated by immunoSEQ multiplex PCR, the TCRdb table keeps only in-frame clones and is missing some. The table includes 60,000 to 85,000 clones, 70% to 80% detected once. The rearrangement joins TRBV19 to TRBJ2-1; TRBD2 might be the D (6 bases). This receptor was identified in a man aged 40-50 years in good health and CMV-seronegative. The sequencing sample was made of PBMCs. The CDR3 DNA is TGTGCCAGTAGGGTGGTGGGGGGAAGCTCCTACAATGAGCAGTTCTTC. Translated: CASRVVGGSSYNEQFF.